The 7 T cell receptor beta chains reported below all come from one sample, sequenced in a study of cytomegalovirus exposure and HLA in healthy donors. Both 60 Vbeta primers and 13 Jbeta primers went into the PCR. Data came from immunoSEQ multiplex PCR; TCRdb stores just in-frame clones and leaves some out. This table holds roughly 230,000 clones, more than 75% found once. Sequencing was performed on PBMCs. The origin of the receptors is a girl aged 2 to 10 in good health and CMV-seronegative.

The CDR3 is CASSQSGLGGNQPQHF. The CDR3 nucleotides read TGTGCCAGCAGCCAATCGGGGCTAGGGGGCAATCAGCCCCAGCATTTT. The chain combines TRBV16 with TRBJ1-5; a weak D match, TRBD1 (5 bases). The CDR3 contains 16 residues. In germline, CDR1 is KGHSY, CDR2 FQNENV. The V and J ends lost 0 bases and 2 bases respectively, with 11 bases between them.

This clone was counted between two and nine times. This chain uses TRBV5-6 with TRBJ1-6; 9 positions agree with TRBD1. Trimming took 5 bases from V and 8 from J; bases not matched to a gene: 5. This CDR3 contains 14 residues. In germline, CDR1 is SGHDT, CDR2 YYEEEE. The CDR3 loop reads CASRLGQGYSPLHF. Here the CDR3 DNA reads TGTGCCAGCAGGTTAGGACAGGGGTATTCACCCCTCCACTTT.

The rearrangement links TRBV6-5 to TRBJ2-1, with no clear D. V was clipped by 4 bases and J by 5 bases, with 9 bases between them. Germline V lookup: CDR1 MNHEY, CDR2 SVGAGI. The CDR3 covers 13 residues. CDR3 in amino acids: CASSSWADNEQFF. The CDR3 DNA is TGTGCCAGCAGTTCTTGGGCCGACAATGAGCAGTTCTTC.

Concerning this clone itself: Other DNA sequences within the sample encode an identical CDR3. The chain is built from TRBV5-1 and TRBJ2-3; the D gene is possibly TRBD1 (6 bases). Trimming pared 2 bases from V and 0 bases from J, leaving 10 bases between. This CDR3 region has 15 residues. Germline CDR1 is SGHRS and CDR2 is YFSETQ. CDR3 coding DNA: TGCGCCAGCAGCTTTGGGGGCGGGAGCACAGATACGCAGTATTTT. Amino acid sequence: CASSFGGGSTDTQYF.

The rearrangement joins TRBV7-8 to TRBJ2-5, with TRBD1 as a possible D gene (6 bases). Germline CDR1 and CDR2: SGHVS and FQNEAQ. The CDR3 is made up of 17 amino acids. V shed 2 bases and J shed 2 bases, with 18 bases lying between them. Written as DNA, the CDR3 is TGTGCCAGCAGCTTAATTATTGGAGACAGGTCGCAAGAGACCCAGTACTTC. This codes for CASSLIIGDRSQETQYF.

This chain links TRBV6-4 with TRBJ1-4; D possibly corresponds to TRBD1 (6 bases). Germline V lookup: CDR1 MRHNA, CDR2 SNTAGT. CDR3 length equals 14 residues. V gave up 6 bases and J gave up 6 bases, with 14 bases separating them. In DNA form, the CDR3 reads TGTGCCAGCAGACCGGACAGTCACGATGAAAAACTGTTTTTT. Translation gives CASRPDSHDEKLFF.

The gene calls are TRBV6-5 and TRBJ1-3; D may be TRBD1 (5 bases). Germline values: CDR1 MNHEY, CDR2 SVGAGI. Deletions cut 4 bases from V and 4 bases from J, with 11 bases between. The CDR3 totals 14 residues. The chain's CDR3 is CASSSTGVGNTIYF. The CDR3, as DNA: TGTGCCAGCAGTTCTACAGGTGTCGGAAACACCATATATTTT.